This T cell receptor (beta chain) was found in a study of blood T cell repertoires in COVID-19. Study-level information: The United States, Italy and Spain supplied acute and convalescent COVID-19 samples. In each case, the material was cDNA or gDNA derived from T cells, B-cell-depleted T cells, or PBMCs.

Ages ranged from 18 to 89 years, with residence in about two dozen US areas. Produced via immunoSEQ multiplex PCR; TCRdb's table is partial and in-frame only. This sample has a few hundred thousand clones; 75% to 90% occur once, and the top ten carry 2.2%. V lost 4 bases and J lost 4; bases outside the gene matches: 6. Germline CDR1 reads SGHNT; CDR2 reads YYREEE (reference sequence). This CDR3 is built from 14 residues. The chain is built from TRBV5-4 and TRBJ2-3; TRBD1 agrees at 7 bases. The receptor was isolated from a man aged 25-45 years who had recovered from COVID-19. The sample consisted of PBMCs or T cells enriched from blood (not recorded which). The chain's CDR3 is CASSPGTDPDTQYF. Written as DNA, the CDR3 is TGTGCCAGCAGCCCCGGGACAGACCCAGATACGCAGTATTTT.